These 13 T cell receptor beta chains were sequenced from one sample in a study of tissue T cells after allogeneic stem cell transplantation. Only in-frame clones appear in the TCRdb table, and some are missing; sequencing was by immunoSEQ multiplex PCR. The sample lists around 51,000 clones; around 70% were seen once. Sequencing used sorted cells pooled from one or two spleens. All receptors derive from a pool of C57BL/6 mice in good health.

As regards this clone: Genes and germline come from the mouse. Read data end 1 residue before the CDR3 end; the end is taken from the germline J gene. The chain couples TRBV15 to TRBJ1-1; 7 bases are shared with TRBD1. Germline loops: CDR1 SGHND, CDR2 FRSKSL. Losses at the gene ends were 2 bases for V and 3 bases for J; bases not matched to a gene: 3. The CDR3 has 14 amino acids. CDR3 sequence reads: CASSLQGVDTEVFF. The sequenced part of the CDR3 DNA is TGTGCCAGCAGTTTACAGGGGGTGGACACAGAAGTCTTC.

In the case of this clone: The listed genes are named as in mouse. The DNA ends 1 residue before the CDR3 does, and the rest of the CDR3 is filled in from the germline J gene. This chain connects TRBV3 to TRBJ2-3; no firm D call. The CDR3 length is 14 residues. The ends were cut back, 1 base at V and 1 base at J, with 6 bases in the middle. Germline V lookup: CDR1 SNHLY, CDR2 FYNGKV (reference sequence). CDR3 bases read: TGTGCCAGCAGCTTAGTTCCGGGTGCAGAAACGCTGTAT. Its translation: CASSLVPGAETLY. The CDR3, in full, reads CASSLVPGAETLYF.

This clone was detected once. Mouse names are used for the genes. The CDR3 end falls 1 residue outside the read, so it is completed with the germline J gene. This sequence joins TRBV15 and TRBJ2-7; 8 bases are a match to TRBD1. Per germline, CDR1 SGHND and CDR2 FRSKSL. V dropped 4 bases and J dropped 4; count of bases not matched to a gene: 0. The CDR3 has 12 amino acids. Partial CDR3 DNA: TGTGCCAGCAGTTACAGGGGGTATGAACAGTAC. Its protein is CASSYRGYEQY. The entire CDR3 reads CASSYRGYEQYF.

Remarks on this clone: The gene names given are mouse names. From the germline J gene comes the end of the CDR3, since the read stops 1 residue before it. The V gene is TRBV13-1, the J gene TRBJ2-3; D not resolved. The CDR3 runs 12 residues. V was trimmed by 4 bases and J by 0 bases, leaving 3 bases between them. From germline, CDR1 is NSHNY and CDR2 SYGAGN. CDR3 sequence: CASSHSAETLYF. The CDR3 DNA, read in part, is TGTGCCAGCAGTCACAGTGCAGAAACGCTGTAT.

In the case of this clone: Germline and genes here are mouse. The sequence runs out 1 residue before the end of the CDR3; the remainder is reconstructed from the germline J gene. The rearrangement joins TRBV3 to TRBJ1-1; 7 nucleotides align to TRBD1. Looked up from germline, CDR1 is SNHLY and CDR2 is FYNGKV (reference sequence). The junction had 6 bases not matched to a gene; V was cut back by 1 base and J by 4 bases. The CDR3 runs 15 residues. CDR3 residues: CASSLEGARGTEVFF. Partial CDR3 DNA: TGTGCCAGCAGCTTAGAGGGGGCGCGGGGCACAGAAGTCTTC.

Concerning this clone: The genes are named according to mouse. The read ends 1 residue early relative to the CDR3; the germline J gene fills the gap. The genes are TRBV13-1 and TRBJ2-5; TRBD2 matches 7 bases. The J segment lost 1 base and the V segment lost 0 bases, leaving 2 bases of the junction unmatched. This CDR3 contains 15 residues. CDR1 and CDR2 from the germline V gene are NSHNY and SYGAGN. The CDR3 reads CASSDGWGYQDTQYF. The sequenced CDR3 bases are TGTGCCAGCAGTGATGGCTGGGGGTACCAAGACACCCAGTAC.

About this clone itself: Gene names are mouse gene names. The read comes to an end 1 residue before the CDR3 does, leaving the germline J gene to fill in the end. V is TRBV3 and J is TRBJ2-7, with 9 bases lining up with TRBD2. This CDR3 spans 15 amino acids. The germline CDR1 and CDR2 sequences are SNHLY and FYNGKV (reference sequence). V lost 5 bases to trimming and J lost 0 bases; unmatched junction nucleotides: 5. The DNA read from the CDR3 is TGTGCCAGCAGCCTCCGGACTGGGGCCTCCTATGAACAGTAC. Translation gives CASSLRTGASYEQY. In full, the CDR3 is CASSLRTGASYEQYF.

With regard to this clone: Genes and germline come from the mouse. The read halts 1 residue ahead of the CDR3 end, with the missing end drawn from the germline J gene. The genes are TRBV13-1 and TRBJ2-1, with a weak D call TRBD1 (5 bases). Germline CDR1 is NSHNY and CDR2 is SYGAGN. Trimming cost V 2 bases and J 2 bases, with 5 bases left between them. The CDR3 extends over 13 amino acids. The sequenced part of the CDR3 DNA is TGTGCCAGCAGTGACAGGGACTATGCTGAGCAGTTC. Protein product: CASSDRDYAEQF. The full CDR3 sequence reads CASSDRDYAEQFF.

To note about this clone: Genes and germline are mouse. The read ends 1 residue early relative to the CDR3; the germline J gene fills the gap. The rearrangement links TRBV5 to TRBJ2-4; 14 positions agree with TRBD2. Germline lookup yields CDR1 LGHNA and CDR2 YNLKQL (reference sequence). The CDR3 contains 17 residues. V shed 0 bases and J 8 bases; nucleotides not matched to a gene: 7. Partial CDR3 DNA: TGTGCCAGCAGCCAAGATTGGGACTGGGGGGGCAGGGGCACCTTGTAC. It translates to CASSQDWDWGGRGTLY. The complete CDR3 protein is CASSQDWDWGGRGTLYF.

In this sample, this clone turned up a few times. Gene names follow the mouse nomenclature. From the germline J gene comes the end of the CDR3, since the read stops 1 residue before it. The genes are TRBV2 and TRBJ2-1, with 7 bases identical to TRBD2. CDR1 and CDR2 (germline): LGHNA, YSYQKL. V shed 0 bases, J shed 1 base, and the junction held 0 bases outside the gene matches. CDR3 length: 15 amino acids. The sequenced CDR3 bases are TGTGCCAGCAGCCAAGACTGGGGGAACTATGCTGAGCAGTTC. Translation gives CASSQDWGNYAEQF. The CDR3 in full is CASSQDWGNYAEQFF.

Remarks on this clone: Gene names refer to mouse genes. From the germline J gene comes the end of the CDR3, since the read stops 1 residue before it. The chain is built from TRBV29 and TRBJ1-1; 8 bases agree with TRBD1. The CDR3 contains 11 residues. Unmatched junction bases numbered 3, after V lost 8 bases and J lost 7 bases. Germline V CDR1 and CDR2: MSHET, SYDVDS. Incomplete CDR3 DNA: TGTGCTAGCGGCGACAGGGGAGAAGTCTTC. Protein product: CASGDRGEVF. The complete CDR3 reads CASGDRGEVFF.

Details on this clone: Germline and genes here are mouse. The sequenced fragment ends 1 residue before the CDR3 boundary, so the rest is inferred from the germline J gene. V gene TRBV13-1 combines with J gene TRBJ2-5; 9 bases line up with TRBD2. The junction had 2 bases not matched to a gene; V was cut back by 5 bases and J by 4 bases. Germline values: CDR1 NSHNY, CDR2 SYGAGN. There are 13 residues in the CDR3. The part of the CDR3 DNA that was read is TGTGCCAGCAGGGGACTGGGAGAAGACACCCAGTAC. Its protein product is CASRGLGEDTQY. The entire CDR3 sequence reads CASRGLGEDTQYF.

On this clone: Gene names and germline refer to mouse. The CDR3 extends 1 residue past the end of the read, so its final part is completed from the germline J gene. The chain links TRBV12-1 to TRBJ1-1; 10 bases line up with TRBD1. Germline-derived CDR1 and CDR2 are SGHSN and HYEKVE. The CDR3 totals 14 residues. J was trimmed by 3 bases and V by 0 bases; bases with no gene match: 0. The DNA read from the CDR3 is TGTGCCAGCTCTCTCGACAGGGGGCACACAGAAGTCTTC. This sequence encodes CASSLDRGHTEVF. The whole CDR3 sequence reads CASSLDRGHTEVFF.